Following are 18 T cell receptor beta chains from one sample sequenced in a study of control samples from healthy donors and cancer patients. The repertoire was sequenced with immunoSEQ multiplex PCR; TCRdb's copy has only in-frame clones and lacks some. This sample yields roughly 130,000 clones, of which approximately 90% are seen a single time; 8.5% to 10% belongs to the top ten. Sequencing was carried out using blood. The receptor set was obtained from a man aged 18 to 30 in good health.

The gene calls are TRBV9 and TRBJ1-1; unclear D gene. The germline CDR1 and CDR2 sequences are SGDLS and YYNGEE. V was cut by 4 bases and J by 0 bases, with 13 bases left in between. The CDR3 contains 15 residues. DNA of the CDR3: TGTGCCAGCAGCTCGAGTGGGATCATGAACACTGAAGCTTTCTTT. It translates to CASSSSGIMNTEAFF.

The chain links TRBV4-1 to TRBJ1-2, with D possibly being TRBD1 (6 bases). CDR1 MGHRA and CDR2 YSYEKL come from the germline V gene. This CDR3 is 13 amino acids long. Trimming took off 0 bases at V and 4 bases at J, with 6 bases between the two ends. The CDR3 is CASSQEGGYGYTF. The CDR3 bases are TGCGCCAGCAGCCAAGAAGGGGGCTATGGCTACACCTTC.

The chain couples TRBV10-3 to TRBJ2-7, with D perhaps TRBD1 (5 bases). Germline CDR1 is ENHRY and CDR2 is SYGVKD. The CDR3 runs 12 residues. Trimming pared 8 bases from V and 2 bases from J, leaving 10 bases between. The CDR3 loop is CAIGAGTYEQYF. CDR3 in DNA: TGTGCCATCGGGGCAGGCACCTACGAGCAGTACTTC.

This clone was detected only once. The V gene is TRBV12-3 or TRBV12-4, the J gene TRBJ2-7; D gene unclear. V was shortened by 6 bases and J by 3 bases, with 12 bases between the two germline ends. The CDR3 covers 13 residues. The chain's CDR3 is CASSRSPLYEQYF. In nucleotides, the CDR3 is TGTGCCAGCAGCCGTAGTCCCCTCTACGAGCAGTACTTC.

With regard to this clone: Other DNA variants within this sample encode the same CDR3. The gene calls are TRBV11-2 and TRBJ1-1; unclear D gene. Germline CDR1 is SGHAT and CDR2 is FQNNGV. CDR3 length: 15 amino acids. V was shortened by 3 bases and J by 1 base, with 12 bases between the two germline ends. CDR3 sequence: CASSLTRVGNTEAFF. DNA for the CDR3: TGTGCCAGCAGCTTGACGAGGGTCGGGAACACTGAAGCTTTCTTT.

This sequence joins TRBV7-9 and TRBJ1-2, with D possibly matching TRBD1 (5 bases). V lost 5 bases and J lost 0, with 22 bases in between. Germline V gene data show CDR1 as SEHNR and CDR2 as FQNEAQ (reference sequence). This CDR3 is built from 18 residues. The CDR3 loop reads CASSQAEKTVVSNYGYTF. CDR3 sequence (DNA): TGTGCCAGCAGCCAAGCAGAAAAGACAGTGGTTTCTAACTATGGCTACACCTTC.

The V call is TRBV30, the J call TRBJ1-2; D is perhaps TRBD1 (5 bases). The V end was cut by 2 bases, the J end by 6 bases, with 10 bases between. This CDR3 contains 12 residues. Germline CDR1 reads GTSNPN; CDR2 reads SVGIG (reference sequence). CDR3 region: CAWSKGMNGYTF. DNA for the CDR3: TGTGCCTGGAGTAAGGGGATGAATGGCTACACCTTC.

The chain uses TRBV7-9 and TRBJ1-3; a possible D gene is TRBD1 (6 bases). The germline V gene has CDR1 SEHNR and CDR2 FQNEAQ (reference sequence). This CDR3 has 14 residues. Trimming removed 9 bases from V and 0 bases from J, with 12 bases in between. CDR3 sequence reads: CASRQVISGNTIYF. The CDR3 DNA reads as TGTGCCAGTAGACAGGTGATCTCTGGAAACACCATATATTTT.

This chain uses TRBV12-3 or TRBV12-4 with TRBJ1-5, with 7 positions matching TRBD1. The CDR3 loop spans 13 amino acids. Trimming cost V 4 bases and J 7 bases; bases outside gene matches: 4. The CDR3 DNA follows: TGTGCCAGCAGTTCCCAGGGGGGCCAGCCCCAGCATTTT. Its protein product is CASSSQGGQPQHF.

This chain links TRBV10-1 with TRBJ2-3; D unresolved. Trimming removed 5 bases at V and 4 bases at J, with 7 bases between. This CDR3 contains 12 residues. The V gene's germline CDR1 is WNHNN and CDR2 SYGVQD (reference sequence). The CDR3 reads CASSPGSDTQYF. The CDR3, as DNA: TGCGCCAGCAGTCCCGGCTCAGATACGCAGTATTTT.

The rearrangement links TRBV19 to TRBJ2-5; the match to TRBD2 covers 9 bases. V shed 4 bases and J 5 bases; nucleotides not matched to a gene: 17. CDR1 and CDR2 (germline): LNHDA, SQIVND (reference sequence). The CDR3 totals 18 residues. The CDR3 DNA reads as TGTGCCAGTAGTAGAACGGGCGGGCGGGGGGGCCCCTGGGAGACCCAGTACTTC. Its protein is CASSRTGGRGGPWETQYF.

The chain joins TRBV5-4 to TRBJ2-5; possible D gene TRBD2, 7 bases. This CDR3 spans 15 amino acids. From germline, CDR1 is SGHNT and CDR2 YYREEE (reference sequence). V dropped 7 bases and J dropped 4 bases, with 20 bases sitting between them. The CDR3 DNA reads as TGTGCCAGCGTGGGGGGGCCCTCTTCCGCAGAGACCCAGTACTTC. Protein sequence: CASVGGPSSAETQYF. Drawing the rest from reference TRBV5-4 and TRBJ2-5, the complete variable domain is ETGVTQSPTHLIKTRGQQVTLRCSSQSGHNTVSWYQQALGQGPQFIFQYYREEENGRGNFPPRFSGLQFPNYSSELNVNALELDDSALYLCASVGGPSSAETQYFGPGTRLLVL.

The chain couples TRBV5-1 to TRBJ2-1; D is perhaps TRBD1 or TRBD2 (5 bases each). Trimming cost V 4 bases and J 6 bases, with 11 bases left between them. Germline CDR1 reads SGHRS; CDR2 reads YFSETQ. The CDR3 is 13 amino acids. The CDR3 DNA reads as TGCGCCAGCAGCCAAGGGACCTTCAATGAGCAGTTCTTC. Translation: CASSQGTFNEQFF.

This clone was counted a single time. The chain uses TRBV5-6 and TRBJ2-7; D not resolved. Trimming cost V 0 bases and J 6 bases, with 4 bases left between them. Germline CDR1 SGHDT, CDR2 YYEEEE. The CDR3 contains 11 residues. In nucleotides, the CDR3 is TGTGCCAGCAGCTTGGGGCTCGAGCAGTACTTC. Encoded protein: CASSLGLEQYF.

The rearrangement links TRBV5-1 to TRBJ1-2, with D uncertain. The CDR3 totals 13 residues. Deletions cut 0 bases from V and 4 bases from J, with 7 bases between. Germline V gene sequence: CDR1 SGHRS, CDR2 YFSETQ. The CDR3 spells CASSLADLYGYTF. CDR3 coding DNA: TGCGCCAGCAGCTTGGCTGACCTCTATGGCTACACCTTC.

The chain joins TRBV27 to TRBJ1-6; D gene ambiguous. V gave up 0 bases and J gave up 2 bases, with 2 bases separating them. Germline V CDR1 and CDR2: MNHEY, SMNVEV (reference sequence). The CDR3 runs 14 residues. CDR3 DNA sequence: TGTGCCAGCAGTTTATCGACCTATAATTCACCCCTCCACTTT. This gives the protein CASSLSTYNSPLHF.

This clone has a single count. J is TRBJ1-1 and V is TRBV10-2, with TRBD1 identical over 7 bases. Trimming cost V 6 bases and J 2 bases; bases outside gene matches: 18. Germline CDR1 is WSHSY and CDR2 is SAAADI. The CDR3 extends over 18 amino acids. The CDR3 coding sequence is TGCGCCAGCAGCGCGACAGGGCGTATTAATTATATCAACACTGAAGCTTTCTTT. Its translation: CASSATGRINYINTEAFF.

V gene TRBV29-1 combines with J gene TRBJ1-1; D gene uncertain. The V and J ends lost 6 bases and 0 bases respectively, with 8 bases between them. CDR1 SQVTM and CDR2 ANQGSEA come from the germline V gene. The CDR3 loop spans 12 amino acids. Here the CDR3 DNA reads TGCAGCGTCGTGACACTGAACACTGAAGCTTTCTTT. Protein: CSVVTLNTEAFF.